Sequencing of this T cell receptor (beta chain) was carried out in a study of blood T cell repertoires in COVID-19. The wider study: Sites across the United States, Italy and Spain contributed samples from acute and convalescent COVID-19. Nucleic acid was either cDNA or gDNA, and it came from T cells, B-cell-depleted T cells, or PBMCs.

The length of the CDR3 is 15 residues. Germline V gene data show CDR1 as SEHNR and CDR2 as FQNEAQ (reference sequence). The junction had 5 bases not matched to a gene; V was cut back by 5 bases and J by 1 base. In the study's own analysis: Amplification with reference gene primers provided the estimates of nucleated cell counts. The protocol was immunoSEQ multiplex PCR, while the TCRdb copy is restricted to in-frame clones and leaves out a portion. V, J and clone size are taken as reported in that table, and D and trimming were inferred from the DNA itself. The sample has 190,000 or so clones, approximately 90% seen once.

The sequence was collected from a woman under 30 who had recovered from COVID-19. This chain joins TRBV7-9 and TRBJ2-5; TRBD1 matches 9 bases. The specimen sequenced was peripheral blood. CDR3 nucleotide sequence: TGTGCCAGCAGCCCGACAGGGGGACCCCAAGAGACCCAGTACTTC. This codes for CASSPTGGPQETQYF. Full variable domain (remainder filled in from reference TRBV7-9 and TRBJ2-5): DTGVSQNPRHKITKRGQNVTFRCDPISEHNRLYWYRQTLGQGPEFLTYFQNEAQLEKSRLLSDRFSAERPKGSFSTLEIQRTEQGDSAMYLCASSPTGGPQETQYFGPGTRLLVL.